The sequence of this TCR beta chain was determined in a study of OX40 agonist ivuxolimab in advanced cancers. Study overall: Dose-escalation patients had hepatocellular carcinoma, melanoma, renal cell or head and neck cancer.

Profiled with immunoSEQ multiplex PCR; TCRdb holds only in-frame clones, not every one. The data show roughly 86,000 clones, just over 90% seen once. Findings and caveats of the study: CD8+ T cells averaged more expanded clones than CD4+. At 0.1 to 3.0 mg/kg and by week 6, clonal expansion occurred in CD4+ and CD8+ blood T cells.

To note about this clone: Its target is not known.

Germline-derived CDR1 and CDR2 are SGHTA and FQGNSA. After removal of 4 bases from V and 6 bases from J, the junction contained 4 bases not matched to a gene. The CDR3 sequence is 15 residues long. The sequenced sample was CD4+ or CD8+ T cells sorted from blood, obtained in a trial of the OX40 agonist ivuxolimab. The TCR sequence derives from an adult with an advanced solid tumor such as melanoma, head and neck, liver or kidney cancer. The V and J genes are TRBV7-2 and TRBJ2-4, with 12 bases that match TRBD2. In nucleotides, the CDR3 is TGTGCCAGCAGCTCTCTAGCGGGGGGGTCAAACATTCAGTACTTC. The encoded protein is CASSSLAGGSNIQYF.